Described below is a single TCR beta chain sequence and its context. This entry belongs to a study of T-cell reconstitution after alpha-beta-depleted transplantation in children. The germline V gene encodes CDR1 DFQATT and CDR2 SNEGSKA (reference sequence). Trimming at V came to 3 bases and at J to 6 bases, leaving 10 bases not matched to a gene. The CDR3 length is 14 residues. The authors prepared the TCRbeta library with unique molecular identifiers. TCRdb re-called the PCR reads with MiXCR, one entry per CDR3 protein. The repertoire holds around 410,000 distinct CDR3 sequences, about 11% seen once, with 5% to 6.5% in the top ten.

The material sequenced was PBMCs from the stem cell graft donor, taken from the stem cell graft. The TCR originated in a human donor who donated a stem cell graft to a child with acute myeloid leukemia. V usage is TRBV20-1 and J usage is TRBJ2-7, with 8 bases identical to TRBD2. For the CDR3, the DNA is TGCAGTGCTAGTGACGGGAGGGCCGGTGCCGAGCAGTACTTC. It is translated as CSASDGRAGAEQYF.